This entry is about one TCR beta chain. Its antigen is still unknown. The sample comes from a study of blood T cells in healthy people across ages. Points from the study as a whole: Because sorting was not performed, PBMCs prevented conclusive naive versus antigen-experienced comparison.

Trimming removed 5 bases from V and 6 bases from J; junction bases left unmatched: 5. CDR3 size: 15 residues. Germline V gene lookup returns CDR1 LNHDA and CDR2 SQIVND (reference sequence). Next came a second PCR, run for about 7 to 12 cycles, which used a sample-barcoded 5' primer along with a J-beta primer mix. TCRdb analysed the 5' RACE reads with MiXCR anew, one entry per CDR3 protein. The data show about 720,000 distinct CDR3 sequences, 20% to 25% seen once. The gene calls are TRBV19 and TRBJ2-2; 11 bases fit TRBD2. The receptor's source is a man between 65 and 85 years old in good health. Material: blood. The DNA of the CDR3 is TGTGCCAGTAGTCTCCGGGGACTAGCGGCCGGGGAGCTGTTTTTT. Translating it yields CASSLRGLAAGELFF.